The rows below give T cell receptor beta chains drawn from one sample of a study of T cells in Graves' hyperthyroidism and ophthalmopathy. TCRdb analysed the multiplex PCR reads with MiXCR anew, one entry per CDR3 protein. In the table there are approximately 410,000 distinct CDR3 sequences, roughly 13% of which are singletons. Sequencing was performed on blood. These receptors were obtained from a woman aged 18 to 35 with Graves' hyperthyroidism. Both conserved end residues are trimmed from each CDR3. Each record gives: V gene, clone size, CDR3 protein. Clone size, where shown, is once, few, many, or a class for clones that have expanded.

>TRBV6-1|-
ASSEWGRSSYNEQF
>TRBV15|few
ATSRVNTEAF
>TRBV6-1|many
ASSGQGGGIQPQH
>TRBV27|many
ASSFTQSNQPQH
>TRBV28|few
ASTLSSGNTIY
>TRBV7-9|many
ASSLGAGANNEQF
>TRBV20-1|many
SASGTVQGTDTQY
>TRBV11-2|many
ASSSRLAGRAYNEQF
>TRBV6-2/TRBV6-3|many
ASSLTGDPYEQY
>TRBV20-1|many
SASSGNRNNEQF
>TRBV18|many
ASSPLQVNTEAF
>TRBV29-1|many
SVVPAGNYEQY
>TRBV5-1|few
ASSEGTEQETQY
>TRBV9|few
ASSPPGQGIRTEAF
>TRBV7-9|many
ASSYGTGEQY
>TRBV28|many
ASSSSYGYT
>TRBV30|many
AIGHGNSPLH
>TRBV7-9|few
ASSPRTGGGHEQY
>TRBV28|-
ASSSGAVGSETQY
>TRBV7-9|few
ASSYRAEGTEAF
>TRBV20-1|-
SARDLQETQY
>TRBV7-9|-
ASSLQEGGFANVLT
>TRBV7-3|few
ASSLRGLVGDTQY